Shown below are 5 T cell receptor beta chains from a single sample sequenced in a study of T cell repertoires in cytomegalovirus infection. TCRdb ran MiXCR on the reads and lists one entry per CDR3 protein. Of about 310,000 distinct CDR3 sequences in the sample, around 25% were seen once. What these receptors recognize is not known. Sequenced material: cultured PBMCs, taken from culture after CMV antigen stimulation. The receptors shown here come from a human donor in good health (CMV status not recorded). Some clones in this sample may be carry-over from other donors' samples.

This clonotype has ten or more counts. The J gene is TRBJ1-2, the V gene TRBV20-1, with 8 bases aligning to TRBD1. The J segment lost 8 bases and the V segment lost 5 bases, leaving 13 bases of the junction unmatched. The germline V gene encodes CDR1 DFQATT and CDR2 SNEGSKA (reference sequence). CDR3 length: 14 residues. The CDR3 loop is CSAQRVDRGSGYTF. The CDR3, as DNA: TGCAGTGCTCAAAGGGTCGACAGGGGCAGCGGCTACACCTTC.

This clonotype was counted between two and nine times. The V gene is TRBV29-1, the J gene TRBJ2-6; D gene unclear. V lost 5 bases and J 0 bases, leaving 5 bases between the germline ends. In germline, CDR1 is SQVTM, CDR2 ANQGSEA. This CDR3 comprises 13 residues. The chain's CDR3 is CSVTRSGANVLTF. CDR3 nucleotide sequence: TGCAGCGTTACACGCTCTGGGGCCAACGTCCTGACTTTC.

This clonotype is medium-sized within its sample. The chain joins TRBV7-2 to TRBJ1-4; no clear D. Germline CDR1 SGHTA, CDR2 FQGNSA. CDR3 length: 12 residues. Trimming stripped 3 bases from V and 10 bases from J, with 9 bases between. In nucleotides, the CDR3 is TGTGCCAGCAGCTTCGACCGATCAAAACTGTTTTTT. The encoded protein is CASSFDRSKLFF.

This chain connects TRBV12-3 or TRBV12-4 to TRBJ2-6, with a weak D call TRBD2 (5 bases). The V end was cut by 7 bases, the J end by 0 bases, with 13 bases between. This CDR3 spans 16 amino acids. The CDR3 DNA follows: TGTGCCAGCAACAGCGGTACCCGCTCTGGGGCCAACGTCCTGACTTTC. This codes for CASNSGTRSGANVLTF.

The CDR3 DNA reads TGTGCCAGCAGACCGGGACTAGCGTTAAACACAGATACGCAGTATTTT. The encoded protein is CASRPGLALNTDTQYF. V gene TRBV12-3 or TRBV12-4 combines with J gene TRBJ2-3; TRBD2 matches 10 bases. J lost 2 bases, V lost 6 bases, and 8 bases had no gene match. This CDR3 is built from 16 residues.